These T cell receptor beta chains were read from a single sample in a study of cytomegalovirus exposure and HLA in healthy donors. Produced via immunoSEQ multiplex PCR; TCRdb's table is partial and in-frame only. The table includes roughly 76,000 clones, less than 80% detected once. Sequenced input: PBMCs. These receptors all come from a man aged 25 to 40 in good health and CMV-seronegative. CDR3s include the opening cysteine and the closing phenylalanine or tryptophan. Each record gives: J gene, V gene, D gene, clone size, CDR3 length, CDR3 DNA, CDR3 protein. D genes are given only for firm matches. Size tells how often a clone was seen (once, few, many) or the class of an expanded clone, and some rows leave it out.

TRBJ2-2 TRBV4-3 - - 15 TGCGCCAGCAGCCAAGGGCAGGGAGGCACCGGGGAGCTGTTTTTT CASSQGQGGTGELFF
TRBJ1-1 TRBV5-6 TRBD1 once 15 TGTGCCAGCAGCTTGTCTGGACAGGGGTGGGGCGAAGCTTTCTTT CASSLSGQGWGEAFF
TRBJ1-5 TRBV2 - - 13 TGTGCCAGCGCCGACATTCCCAATCAGCCCCAGCATTTT CASADIPNQPQHF
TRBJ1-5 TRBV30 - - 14 TGTGCCTGGGGGGGGGCCCTTGGCAATCAGCCCCAGCATTTT CAWGGALGNQPQHF
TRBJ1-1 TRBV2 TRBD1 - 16 TGTGCCCGCAGTTCCAGACGGACAGGGAGGGGCACTGAAGCTTTCTTT CARSSRRTGRGTEAFF
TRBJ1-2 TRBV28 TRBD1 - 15 TGTGCCAGCAGTTCCGGGACAGCCCGAACCTATGGCTACACCTTC CASSSGTARTYGYTF
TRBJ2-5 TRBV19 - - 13 TGTGCCAGTAGTTTGGGGCGCGAAGGGACCCAGTACTTC CASSLGREGTQYF
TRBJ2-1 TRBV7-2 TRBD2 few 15 TGTGCCAGCAGCACGTGGACTAGCGGGAGTAATGAGCAGTTCTTC CASSTWTSGSNEQFF
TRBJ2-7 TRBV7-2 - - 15 TGTGCCAGCAGCTTAGTATCCGCGCAGGGCTACGAGCAGTACTTC CASSLVSAQGYEQYF
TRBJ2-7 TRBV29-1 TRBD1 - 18 TGCAGCGTCTCCCCCTTCCCTGGGGGACAGGGGGCTTCCTACGAGCAGTACTTC CSVSPFPGGQGASYEQYF
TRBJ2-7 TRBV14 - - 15 TGTGCCAGCAGTAACGCGGGACGCGTCGTCAACGAGCAGTACTTC CASSNAGRVVNEQYF
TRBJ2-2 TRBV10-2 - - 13 TGCGCCAGCAGTGAACAGGGCACCGGGGAGCTGTTTTTT CASSEQGTGELFF
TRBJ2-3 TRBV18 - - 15 TGTGCCAGCTCACCAATGTTGACCGGGATGGATACGCAGTATTTT CASSPMLTGMDTQYF
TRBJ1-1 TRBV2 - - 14 TGTGCCAGCAGTGCCCACGAGGGTGCGCCTGAAGCTTTCTTT CASSAHEGAPEAFF
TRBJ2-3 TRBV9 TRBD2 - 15 TGTGCCAGCAGCGGCGGGGGGGCGGGCACAGATACGCAGTATTTT CASSGGGAGTDTQYF
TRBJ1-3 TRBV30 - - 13 TGTGCCTGGGATGGGACACTCGGAAACACCATATATTTT CAWDGTLGNTIYF
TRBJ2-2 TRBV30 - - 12 TGTGCCTGGGGAGTTTACACCGGGGAGCTGTTTTTT CAWGVYTGELFF
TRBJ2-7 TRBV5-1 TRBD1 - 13 TGCGCCAGCAGTTTTACAGGGGCCCACGAGCAGTACTTC CASSFTGAHEQYF
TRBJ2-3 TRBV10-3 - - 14 TGTGCCATCAGTGAGCCCGGGGACACAGATACGCAGTATTTT CAISEPGDTDTQYF
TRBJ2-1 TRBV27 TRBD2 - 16 TGTGCCAGCAGTCTCCGACTAGCGAGCTCCTACAATGAGCAGTTCTTC CASSLRLASSYNEQFF
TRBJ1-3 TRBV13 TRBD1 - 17 TGTGCCAGCAGTGAAGGCTCGACAGGGTTTGGTGGAAACACCATATATTTT CASSEGSTGFGGNTIYF
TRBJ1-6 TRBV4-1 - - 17 TGCGCCAGCAGCCAGGGACTAAGAGGGAGGGTTAATTCACCCCTCCACTTT CASSQGLRGRVNSPLHF